This is a list of T cell receptor beta chains from one sample in a study of identical twins. TCRdb passed the 5' RACE reads through MiXCR, listing each CDR3 protein once. Of hundreds of thousands of distinct CDR3 sequences in the sample, roughly 8% were seen once. The sample was also reused in another study, on yellow fever vaccine responses in identical twins.

Sequencing was done on a sample of PBMCs. The receptors were gathered from a woman younger than 30 in good health. The CDR3 runs from the conserved cysteine through the conserved F or W. D genes are given only for firm matches. The size of a clone is reported for some rows only, either as once, few or many, or as a class for expanded clones.

v_gene	abundance	d_gene	j_gene	CDR3aa	CDR3nt
TRBV5-6	few	-	TRBJ2-4	CASSLEGTANIQYF	TGTGCCAGCAGCTTGGAAGGGACTGCAAACATTCAGTACTTC
TRBV20-1	few	TRBD1	TRBJ1-2	CSASVGTGDKSTF	TGCAGTGCCTCAGTAGGGACAGGGGATAAATCCACCTTC
TRBV29-1	-	TRBD2	TRBJ2-6	CSVEERLAGAPGANVLTF	TGCAGCGTTGAAGAACGGCTAGCGGGAGCCCCTGGGGCCAACGTCCTGACTTTC
TRBV3-1	-	-	TRBJ2-7	CASSQNGGGNEQYF	TGTGCCAGCAGCCAAAACGGGGGTGGAAACGAGCAGTACTTC
TRBV14	many	-	TRBJ1-1	CASSQNRLTFEAFF	TGTGCCAGCAGCCAAAACCGGCTGACTTTTGAAGCTTTCTTT
TRBV2	-	-	TRBJ2-5	CASSAGAYQETQYF	TGTGCCAGCTCGGCGGGGGCCTACCAAGAGACCCAGTACTTC
TRBV20-1	many	-	TRBJ2-7	CSAEGPPSYEQYF	TGCAGTGCTGAGGGCCCTCCTAGCTACGAGCAGTACTTC
TRBV20-1	few	-	TRBJ1-4	CSADGPAPGEKLFF	TGCAGTGCTGATGGGCCTGCCCCAGGGGAAAAACTGTTTTTT
TRBV7-3	-	-	TRBJ1-1	CASSLIRGDTEAFF	TGTGCCAGCAGCCTAATCCGGGGGGACACTGAAGCTTTCTTT
TRBV20-1	few	-	TRBJ2-2	CSAMEDPNTGELFF	TGCAGTGCCATGGAGGATCCGAACACCGGGGAGCTGTTTTTT
TRBV5-8	few	-	TRBJ1-5	CASSLVRVVNQPQHF	TGTGCCAGCAGCTTGGTTAGGGTTGTTAATCAGCCCCAGCATTTT
TRBV12-3/TRBV12-4	-	-	TRBJ1-2	CAGSDSQNYGYTF	TGTGCCGGATCGGACAGCCAAAACTATGGCTACACCTTC
TRBV7-3	few	TRBD1	TRBJ1-4	CASRAGTGGRPGEKLFF	TGTGCCAGCAGAGCCGGGACAGGGGGCCGGCCTGGGGAAAAACTGTTTTTT
TRBV20-1	few	-	TRBJ2-4	CSASFRGKAKNIQYF	TGCAGTGCTAGTTTCAGGGGAAAGGCCAAAAACATTCAGTACTTC
TRBV7-2	many	TRBD2	TRBJ2-5	CASAFSGSRETQYF	TGTGCCAGCGCTTTTAGCGGGAGTCGGGAGACCCAGTACTTC
TRBV6-5	-	-	TRBJ2-2	CASSSPLEDSMDGELFF	TGTGCCAGCAGTTCTCCCCTCGAGGACAGTATGGACGGGGAGCTGTTTTTT
TRBV20-1	many	TRBD2	TRBJ2-1	CSASSMAGAGNEQFF	TGCAGTGCTAGTTCGATGGCGGGAGCAGGGAATGAGCAGTTCTTC
TRBV6-1	-	-	TRBJ2-6	CASSPGTPFSGANVLTF	TGTGCCAGCAGTCCGGGGACACCTTTCTCTGGGGCCAACGTCCTGACTTTC
TRBV24-1	many	-	TRBJ2-5	CATSDSSRETQYF	TGTGCCACCAGTGATTCGTCAAGGGAGACCCAGTACTTC
TRBV9	-	TRBD2	TRBJ2-5	CASSVTSGGPGETQYF	TGTGCCAGCAGCGTAACTAGCGGGGGCCCGGGGGAGACCCAGTACTTC
TRBV5-6	few	-	TRBJ2-6	CASSFLGGQGNSGANVLTF	TGTGCCAGCAGCTTCTTAGGGGGGCAGGGTAACTCTGGGGCCAACGTCCTGACTTTC
TRBV5-1	-	-	TRBJ2-7	CASSLELAVYEQYF	TGCGCCAGCAGCTTGGAGCTAGCAGTATACGAGCAGTACTTC
TRBV12-3/TRBV12-4	-	-	TRBJ1-5	CASSDGQRHQPQHF	TGTGCCAGCAGTGATGGACAGAGGCATCAGCCCCAGCATTTT
TRBV5-1	-	-	TRBJ2-7	CASSLQGTGPYEQYF	TGCGCCAGCAGCTTGCAAGGGACGGGCCCCTACGAGCAGTACTTC
TRBV28	-	-	TRBJ2-1	CASKGTTRRNEQFF	TGTGCCAGCAAAGGGACAACCAGAAGGAATGAGCAGTTCTTC
TRBV21-1	few	-	TRBJ2-1	CASSKRRERAYNEQFF	TGTGCCAGCAGCAAACGACGGGAGAGGGCCTACAATGAGCAGTTCTTC
TRBV29-1	many	TRBD2	TRBJ2-7	CSVEGTSLYEQYF	TGCAGCGTTGAAGGGACTAGCCTATACGAGCAGTACTTC
TRBV7-8	few	-	TRBJ1-1	CASSARARSGRTEAFF	TGTGCCAGCAGCGCCCGCGCCCGGTCTGGTCGCACTGAAGCTTTCTTT
TRBV7-8	-	TRBD1	TRBJ2-3	CASRLRDSGTDTQYF	TGTGCCAGCAGACTCCGGGACAGCGGCACAGATACGCAGTATTTT
TRBV6-6	-	-	TRBJ2-7	CASTAVSYEQYF	TGTGCCAGCACAGCGGTATCCTACGAGCAGTACTTC
TRBV6-2/TRBV6-3	many	TRBD1	TRBJ1-6	CASRGSYNSPLHF	TGTGCTTCCAGGGGGTCCTATAATTCACCCCTCCACTTT
TRBV20-1	-	TRBD2	TRBJ2-5	CSASVASGTWQETQYF	TGCAGTGCTAGCGTGGCTAGCGGGACCTGGCAAGAGACCCAGTACTTC
TRBV6-2/TRBV6-3	-	-	TRBJ1-2	CASSTGTPFYGYTF	TGTGCCAGCAGTACCGGGACACCGTTCTATGGCTACACCTTC
TRBV2	-	-	TRBJ2-7	CASSEQVTVGYEQYF	TGTGCCAGCAGTGAACAGGTGACAGTCGGCTACGAGCAGTACTTC
TRBV5-4	few	-	TRBJ2-5	CASRRDSGQETQYF	TGTGCCAGCAGGCGGGACTCCGGGCAAGAGACCCAGTACTTC
TRBV14	few	-	TRBJ2-2	CASSQDLLFANTGELFF	TGTGCCAGCAGCCAAGATCTTCTGTTCGCGAACACCGGGGAGCTGTTTTTT
TRBV6-5	-	TRBD1	TRBJ1-2	CASSYTDRGGYGYTF	TGTGCCAGCAGTTACACCGACAGGGGAGGGTATGGCTACACCTTC
TRBV7-9	few	-	TRBJ2-7	CASSTRLNDTYEQYF	TGTGCCAGCAGCACTCGACTAAACGATACCTACGAGCAGTACTTC
TRBV5-1	few	TRBD1	TRBJ1-4	CASSLGTGGSEEKLFF	TGCGCCAGCAGCTTGGGGACAGGGGGATCGGAAGAAAAACTGTTTTTT
TRBV6-5	few	TRBD2	TRBJ2-5	CASSYRTSGQETQYF	TGTGCCAGCAGTTACCGGACTAGCGGCCAAGAGACCCAGTACTTC
TRBV3-1	-	-	TRBJ2-1	CASSQDLFPTRIQFF	TGTGCCAGCAGCCAAGATCTCTTCCCCACTAGGATCCAGTTCTTC
TRBV12-3/TRBV12-4	-	-	TRBJ2-2	CASSLDAPGTGELFF	TGTGCCAGCAGTTTAGACGCTCCGGGGACCGGGGAGCTGTTTTTT